This T cell receptor (beta chain) was recorded in a study of shared clonotypes between healthy human individuals. Caucasian adults living in Nashville, Tennessee, provided all samples. Unsorted samples drew genomic DNA from tens of millions of PBMCs. At a deep level, the assay was run. Some clones are missing from TCRdb's copy, which holds only in-frame ones; the method was immunoSEQ multiplex PCR. The repertoire holds 400,000 to 600,000 clones, with about 85% as singletons. The length of the CDR3 is 16 residues. Germline V lookup: CDR1 MGHRA, CDR2 YSYEKL. V gave up 4 bases and J gave up 6 bases; unmatched junction bases: 9.

The rearrangement uses TRBV4-1 and TRBJ2-3, with 11 positions matching TRBD2. This TCR came from a woman in her thirties or forties in good health. Some clones in this sample may be carry-over from other donors' samples. Sequences were obtained from PBMCs. The DNA for the CDR3 is TGCGCCAGCAGCCTTACTAGCGGGAGTTGGGTCGATACGCAGTATTTT. This codes for CASSLTSGSWVDTQYF.